Presented here are 19 T cell receptor beta chains from one specimen sequenced in a study of beta chain features in type 1 diabetes. Isolated RNA was reverse transcribed in full, so expressed TCRB transcripts were sequenced. Data came from immunoSEQ multiplex PCR; TCRdb stores just in-frame clones and leaves some out. The sample has 120,000 to 150,000 clones, about 7% seen once. Sequencing was done on a sample of central memory CD4+ T cells from blood. The receptors shown here come from a woman in her 30s in good health.

This clone was detected many times. At one end, the junction sequence differs from germline, possibly due to a read error. The J gene is TRBJ2-5, the V gene TRBV7-7; TRBD1 matches at 8 bases. In germline, CDR1 is SSHAT, CDR2 FNYEAQ (reference sequence). The CDR3 is made up of 15 amino acids. The CDR3 sequence is CASSKDREIQETQYF. The CDR3 DNA follows: TGTGCTAGCAGCAAGGACAGGGAAATTCAAGAGACCCAGTACTTC.

This rearrangement joins TRBV7-2 to TRBJ1-1, with D unclear. Trimming left V 2 bases short and J 0 bases short, with 13 bases between. The germline V gene encodes CDR1 SGHTA and CDR2 FQGNSA. The CDR3 runs 16 residues. In DNA, the CDR3 is TGTGCCAGCAGCTTATCAGGTATCCAGATGAACACTGAAGCTTTCTTT. Translating gives CASSLSGIQMNTEAFF.

This clone was detected a few times. The chain carries TRBV11-1 and TRBJ2-2, with 7 bases that match TRBD1. Germline V gene data show CDR1 as SGHAT and CDR2 as FQDESV (reference sequence). The CDR3 spans 15 residues. Trimming removed 5 bases from V and 3 bases from J; junction bases left unmatched: 6. The CDR3 region has the DNA TGTGCCAGCAGCAAACAGGGGACGCACACCGGGGAGCTGTTTTTT. It is translated as CASSKQGTHTGELFF.

This clone has a handful of counts. V usage is TRBV28 and J usage is TRBJ1-2; D is uncertain. Trimming left V 6 bases short and J 7 bases short, with 15 bases between. Germline values: CDR1 MDHEN, CDR2 SYDVKM. The CDR3 is 13 amino acids. CDR3 amino acids: CASRSTTGFGYTF. Here the CDR3 DNA reads TGTGCCAGCAGGTCAACAACGGGGTTTGGCTACACCTTC.

The V call is TRBV7-2, the J call TRBJ1-4; TRBD1 agrees at 7 bases. Unmatched junction bases numbered 7, after V lost 5 bases and J lost 7 bases. Germline values: CDR1 SGHTA, CDR2 FQGNSA. CDR3 length equals 14 residues. CDR3 in amino acids: CASSISGGSEKLFF. DNA for the CDR3: TGTGCCAGCAGCATATCAGGGGGGAGTGAAAAACTGTTTTTT. Complete variable domain (other parts from reference TRBV7-2 and TRBJ1-4): GAGVSQSPSNKVTEKGKDVELRCDPISGHTALYWYRQSLGQGLEFLIYFQGNSAPDKSGLPSDRFSAERTGGSVSTLTIQRTQQEDSAVYLCASSISGGSEKLFFGSGTQLSVL.

This clone showed up just a few times. V gene TRBV7-9 combines with J gene TRBJ1-1, with unresolved D. Per the germline V gene, CDR1 is SEHNR and CDR2 is FQNEAQ (reference sequence). CDR3 length equals 15 residues. V lost 3 bases, J lost 3 bases, and 14 bases lay in between. The CDR3 here is CASSFGFSRDTEAFF. CDR3 nucleotides: TGTGCCAGCAGCTTTGGGTTCTCGCGGGACACTGAAGCTTTCTTT.

The chain links TRBV7-2 to TRBJ2-5, with no clear D. CDR3 size: 14 residues. In germline, CDR1 is SGHTA, CDR2 FQGNSA. V dropped 1 base and J dropped 2 bases, with 8 bases sitting between them. CDR3 nucleotide sequence: TGTGCCAGCAGCTTAGTCGGGTCTCAAGAGACCCAGTACTTC. This translates into CASSLVGSQETQYF. Full variable domain (remainder filled in from reference TRBV7-2 and TRBJ2-5): GAGVSQSPSNKVTEKGKDVELRCDPISGHTALYWYRQSLGQGLEFLIYFQGNSAPDKSGLPSDRFSAERTGGSVSTLTIQRTQQEDSAVYLCASSLVGSQETQYFGPGTRLLVL.

Only a few counts were recorded for this clone. This sequence joins TRBV5-6 and TRBJ2-7; D possibly corresponds to TRBD1 (5 bases). CDR1 and CDR2 (germline): SGHDT, YYEEEE. The CDR3 has 16 residues. Trimming removed 1 base at V and 0 bases at J, with 14 bases between. CDR3 sequence: CASSLSRQSSSYEQYF. CDR3 DNA sequence: TGTGCCAGCAGCTTGTCCCGACAGTCCAGCTCCTACGAGCAGTACTTC.

This chain links TRBV6-1 with TRBJ1-4; 7 nucleotides agree with TRBD1. This CDR3 is built from 15 residues. CDR1 and CDR2 from the germline V gene are MNHNS and SASEGT. V was pared by 4 bases and J by 3 bases, with 5 bases of the junction left unmatched. For the CDR3, the DNA is TGTGCCAGCAGTGGGGGACAGAGCCCTAATGAAAAACTGTTTTTT. Translation: CASSGGQSPNEKLFF.

This clone was seen at least ten times. The chain joins TRBV29-1 to TRBJ1-2, with D uncertain. The CDR3 spans 13 residues. V dropped 2 bases and J dropped 1 base, with 8 bases sitting between them. CDR1 and CDR2 (germline): SQVTM, ANQGSEA. The CDR3 is CSVETGYNYGYTF. The CDR3 nucleotides are TGCAGCGTTGAAACGGGGTATAACTATGGCTACACCTTC.

This clone has a handful of counts. As DNA, the CDR3 is TGTGCCAGCAGCCCCGGTCCGGGAGGGCCCTCGGATGAGCAGTTCTTC. Amino acids: CASSPGPGGPSDEQFF. V and J are TRBV28 and TRBJ2-1; 8 bases fit TRBD2. Germline V CDR1 and CDR2: MDHEN, SYDVKM. J was trimmed by 8 bases and V by 6 bases; bases with no gene match: 15. This CDR3 is 16 amino acids long.

This clone occurred a few times. The chain carries TRBV7-3 and TRBJ2-1; 12 bases match TRBD2. The CDR3 is made up of 20 amino acids. Germline lookup yields CDR1 SGHTA and CDR2 FQGTGA. J lost 0 bases, V lost 3 bases, and 12 bases had no gene match. CDR3 nucleotide sequence: TGTGCCAGCAGCTTTCGGGCTAGCGGGAGGGAGCGGATCTCCTACAATGAGCAGTTCTTC. It yields the protein CASSFRASGRERISYNEQFF.

The J gene is TRBJ1-1, the V gene TRBV2; D ambiguous. This CDR3 contains 13 residues. Germline CDR1 SNHLY, CDR2 FYNNEI. The ends were cut back, 7 bases at V and 1 base at J, with 10 bases in the middle. CDR3 sequence: CASMTRENTEAFF. The CDR3 region has the DNA TGTGCCAGCATGACCCGGGAGAACACTGAAGCTTTCTTT.

This clone came up a few times. The rearrangement uses TRBV28 and TRBJ2-3; 9 nucleotides line up with TRBD2. Per the germline V gene, CDR1 is MDHEN and CDR2 is SYDVKM. The CDR3 is made up of 13 amino acids. V lost 5 bases and J lost 7; bases outside the gene matches: 4. Written as DNA, the CDR3 is TGTGCCAGCAGTATAGCGGGAGCGAATACGCAGTATTTT. Protein: CASSIAGANTQYF.

Only a few counts were recorded for this clone. The chain uses TRBV27 and TRBJ2-5; 9 bases map to TRBD1. V lost 6 bases and J lost 2; bases outside the gene matches: 10. Per germline, CDR1 MNHEY and CDR2 SMNVEV (reference sequence). This CDR3 spans 16 amino acids. The CDR3 protein is CASRLTGGGRQETQYF. The DNA for the CDR3 is TGTGCCAGCAGACTTACAGGGGGCGGTAGGCAAGAGACCCAGTACTTC.

V gene TRBV30 combines with J gene TRBJ2-2; D perhaps matches TRBD2 (5 bases). Trimming pared 4 bases from V and 0 bases from J, leaving 12 bases between. The germline gives CDR1 GTSNPN, CDR2 SVGIG (reference sequence). The CDR3 is 15 residues long. CDR3 in DNA: TGTGCCTGGACGCTAGCTGGGACGAACACCGGGGAGCTGTTTTTT. This encodes CAWTLAGTNTGELFF.

Ten or more counts support this clone. Germline and junction disagree at one end, which may indicate a read error. Written as DNA, the CDR3 is TGTGCTAGCAGCTTAGCGTCGGGACAGGCTCATTACGAGCAGTACTTC. As protein: CASSLASGQAHYEQYF. The chain combines TRBV7-7 with TRBJ2-7, with TRBD1 identical over 8 bases. This CDR3 spans 16 amino acids. The germline CDR1 and CDR2 sequences are SSHAT and FNYEAQ (reference sequence).

In its sample, this clone was seen a few times. The chain carries TRBV5-4 and TRBJ2-5, with D perhaps TRBD2 (6 bases). The ends were cut back, 0 bases at V and 5 bases at J, with 14 bases in the middle. This CDR3 is built from 15 residues. From germline, CDR1 is SGHNT and CDR2 YYREEE (reference sequence). CDR3 sequence reads: CASSLGLEMGETQYF. The CDR3 bases are TGTGCCAGCAGCTTGGGACTAGAGATGGGGGAGACCCAGTACTTC.

This clone has at least ten counts. V usage is TRBV7-9 and J usage is TRBJ2-1; 9 bases agree with TRBD2. Germline V CDR1 and CDR2: SEHNR, FQNEAQ (reference sequence). The length of the CDR3 is 15 residues. Germline trimming cut 5 bases from V and 3 bases from J; bases unmatched to any gene: 5. The CDR3 reads CASSQAGGYYNEQFF. The CDR3 region has the DNA TGTGCCAGCAGCCAAGCGGGAGGCTACTACAATGAGCAGTTCTTC.